The 28 T cell receptor beta chains presented below share a single source sample, sequenced in a study of response to subunit inactivated influenza vaccine. Via MiXCR, TCRdb re-called the RT-PCR reads, giving one row per CDR3 protein. The data hold over 150,000 distinct CDR3 sequences, with roughly a tenth observed a single time. This material consisted of CD8+ T cells sorted from PBMCs, taken 23 months after vaccination. These receptors were taken from a man aged 45 to 75 who received an inactivated influenza vaccine.

This clonotype appeared many times. The V gene is TRBV28, the J gene TRBJ1-5, with D perhaps matching TRBD1 (6 bases). CDR3 length: 15 residues. The germline gives CDR1 MDHEN, CDR2 SYDVKM. V lost 7 bases and J 1 base, leaving 14 bases between the germline ends. The CDR3 DNA is TGTGCCAGCAACGAACAGGGATGGAGCAATCAGCCCCAGCATTTT. This codes for CASNEQGWSNQPQHF. The full variable domain, in which reference TRBV28 and TRBJ1-5 provide the parts outside the CDR3, is DVKVTQSSRYLVKRTGEKVFLECVQDMDHENMFWYRQDPGLGLRLIYFSYDVKMKEKGDIPEGYSVSREKKERFSLILESASTNQTSMYLCASNEQGWSNQPQHFGDGTRLSIL.

This clonotype appeared a few times. This chain connects TRBV10-3 to TRBJ1-1, with no clear D. Germline assignment: CDR1 ENHRY and CDR2 SYGVKD. V lost 0 bases and J lost 4, with 12 bases in between. This CDR3 contains 15 residues. The CDR3: CAISESRGWGTEAFF. In DNA, the CDR3 is TGTGCCATCAGTGAGTCCCGGGGATGGGGCACTGAAGCTTTCTTT.

Ten or more counts support this clonotype. This sequence joins TRBV2 and TRBJ2-1; 7 positions agree with TRBD2. The CDR3 is 16 residues long. The junction had 7 bases not matched to a gene; V was cut back by 3 bases and J by 2 bases. Germline loops: CDR1 SNHLY, CDR2 FYNNEI. The CDR3 DNA sequence: TGTGCCAGCAGTGACCCCTGGCGGGAGACCTACAATGAGCAGTTCTTC. Residues: CASSDPWRETYNEQFF.

This clonotype was seen more than once but under ten times. This sequence joins TRBV27 and TRBJ2-7; the D gene is possibly TRBD1 (6 bases). The CDR3 totals 13 residues. Trimming stripped 5 bases from V and 4 bases from J, with 12 bases between. The germline V gene encodes CDR1 MNHEY and CDR2 SMNVEV (reference sequence). CDR3 residues: CASSQGQYYEQYF. CDR3 DNA sequence: TGTGCCAGCAGTCAAGGACAGTATTACGAGCAGTACTTC.

The chain joins TRBV7-6 to TRBJ2-3, with TRBD2 as a possible D gene (7 bases). V dropped 1 base and J dropped 4 bases, with 12 bases sitting between them. The CDR3 covers 15 residues. Germline V gene sequence: CDR1 SGHVS, CDR2 FNYEAQ. CDR3 coding DNA: TGTGCCAGCAGCTTAGGGGCGGGGGCAGCAGATACGCAGTATTTT. Its translation is CASSLGAGAADTQYF.

At least ten counts were recorded for this clonotype. The J gene is TRBJ2-1, the V gene TRBV4-2; D is perhaps TRBD1 or TRBD2 (5 bases each). Germline V CDR1 and CDR2: LGHNA, YNFKEQ. V was shortened by 0 bases and J by 4 bases, with 13 bases between the two germline ends. The CDR3 loop spans 16 amino acids. CDR3 region: CASSQDRDGTYNEQFF. CDR3 nucleotides: TGTGCCAGCAGCCAAGATCGGGACGGTACTTACAATGAGCAGTTCTTC.

The chain combines TRBV3-1 with TRBJ2-3, with TRBD2 matching 7 bases. The trim removed 0 bases at V and 3 bases at J, leaving 12 bases unmatched. This CDR3 is 18 amino acids long. Germline V gene lookup returns CDR1 LGHDT and CDR2 YNNKEL (reference sequence). CDR3 loop: CASSQDPWGGESTDTQYF. CDR3 nucleotide sequence: TGTGCCAGCAGCCAAGATCCATGGGGGGGGGAGTCGACAGATACGCAGTATTTT.

The V call is TRBV27, the J call TRBJ2-1; D is undetermined. The CDR3 loop spans 14 amino acids. Per the germline V gene, CDR1 is MNHEY and CDR2 is SMNVEV (reference sequence). V lost 8 bases to trimming and J lost 0 bases, with 11 bases between them. CDR3 protein: CASGSDLSYNEQFF. The CDR3 DNA sequence: TGTGCCAGCGGCTCAGACCTCTCCTACAATGAGCAGTTCTTC.

This clonotype was counted only a few times. The rearrangement joins TRBV14 to TRBJ2-1; TRBD2 aligns across 13 bases. With 4 bases clipped from V and 8 bases from J, the junction kept 8 bases outside the gene matches. CDR1 is SGHDN and CDR2 is FVKESK in the germline V gene. This CDR3 comprises 16 residues. The CDR3 region is CASSRTGTSGTYEQFF. CDR3 DNA sequence: TGTGCCAGCAGCCGAACCGGGACTAGCGGGACATATGAGCAGTTCTTC.

The chain is built from TRBV30 and TRBJ1-1; maybe TRBD1 (5 bases). This CDR3 spans 14 amino acids. The V gene lost 0 bases and the J gene lost 3 bases, with 11 bases spanning the gap. The germline gives CDR1 GTSNPN, CDR2 SVGIG (reference sequence). The DNA for the CDR3 is TGTGCCTGGAGTGTACGGGGACGGTACACTGAAGCTTTCTTT. It encodes CAWSVRGRYTEAFF. Looking up the rest from reference TRBV30 and TRBJ1-1 gives the full variable domain: SQTIHQWPATLVQPVGSPLSLECTVEGTSNPNLYWYRQAAGRGLQLLFYSVGIGQISSEVPQNLSASRPQDRQFILSSKKLLLSDSGFYLCAWSVRGRYTEAFFGQGTRLTVV.

The chain has TRBV4-3 and TRBJ2-1; 8 bases fit TRBD2. With V trimmed by 3 bases and J by 2 bases, 3 bases remained unmatched. The V gene's germline CDR1 is LGHNA and CDR2 YSLEER. The CDR3 consists of 15 residues. DNA of the CDR3: TGCGCCAGCAGCCAGGGGACTAGTCCCTACAATGAGCAGTTCTTC. The encoded protein is CASSQGTSPYNEQFF.

The V and J genes are TRBV29-1 and TRBJ2-7, with 11 bases lining up with TRBD1. This CDR3 has 17 residues. Per germline, CDR1 SQVTM and CDR2 ANQGSEA. J gave up 4 bases and V 5 bases, and 16 bases lay outside the gene matches. In DNA, the CDR3 is TGCAGCGTTTTTACGGCCCCTACCGGGACAGGGGGATACGAGCAGTACTTC. Translating gives CSVFTAPTGTGGYEQYF.

J is TRBJ2-3 and V is TRBV3-1; TRBD1 matches 9 bases. Looked up from germline, CDR1 is LGHDT and CDR2 is YNNKEL (reference sequence). V was pared by 2 bases and J by 0 bases, with 12 bases of the junction left unmatched. The CDR3 consists of 19 residues. CDR3 protein: CASSQRSNLQGASTDTQYF. CDR3 nucleotide sequence: TGTGCCAGCAGCCAACGTTCGAATCTACAGGGGGCTAGCACAGATACGCAGTATTTT.

The chain employs TRBV25-1 and TRBJ2-1; D ambiguous. The CDR3 is 15 amino acids. The V gene's germline CDR1 is MGHDK and CDR2 SYGVNS. Trimming left V 4 bases short and J 1 base short, with 11 bases between. CDR3 coding DNA: TGTGCCAGCAGTGTGACGGCCAATTCCTACAATGAGCAGTTCTTC. Its translation is CASSVTANSYNEQFF.

This clonotype was detected a few times. CDR3 region: CASSGGVSYEQYF. The CDR3 DNA reads TGTGCCAGCAGCGGCGGGGTCTCCTACGAGCAGTACTTC. The chain carries TRBV7-9 and TRBJ2-7; D is possibly TRBD2 (6 bases). V shed 5 bases and J shed 0 bases, with 8 bases lying between them. Germline V gene sequence: CDR1 SEHNR, CDR2 FQNEAQ (reference sequence). The CDR3 is 13 amino acids.

This clonotype was seen a few times. The rearrangement links TRBV7-6 to TRBJ1-1; D is unresolved. CDR1 is SGHVS and CDR2 is FNYEAQ in the germline V gene. The CDR3 totals 15 residues. V was cut by 0 bases and J by 0 bases, with 8 bases left in between. CDR3 protein: CASSLADGLNTEAFF. The CDR3 nucleotides are TGTGCCAGCAGCTTAGCTGATGGATTGAACACTGAAGCTTTCTTT. Supplemented by reference TRBV7-6 and TRBJ1-1, the full variable domain reads GAGVSQSPRYKVTKRGQDVALRCDPISGHVSLYWYRQALGQGPEFLTYFNYEAQQDKSGLPNDRFSAERPEGSISTLTIQRTEQRDSAMYRCASSLADGLNTEAFFGQGTRLTVV.

This clonotype was observed a handful of times. V and J are TRBV20-1 and TRBJ2-7; weak D call: TRBD1 (7 bases). V was shortened by 5 bases and J by 3 bases, with 17 bases between the two germline ends. Per the germline V gene, CDR1 is DFQATT and CDR2 is SNEGSKA (reference sequence). This CDR3 has 14 amino acids. The CDR3 here is CSAPPGDSDYEQYF. CDR3 sequence (DNA): TGCAGTGCTCCGCCGGGGGACAGCGACTACGAGCAGTACTTC.

The V gene is TRBV28, the J gene TRBJ2-2; D is possibly TRBD1 (5 bases). V shed 8 bases and J shed 0 bases, with 10 bases lying between them. CDR1 is MDHEN, CDR2 SYDVKM, per germline. The CDR3 loop spans 14 amino acids. The CDR3 loop is CASVGRTNTGELFF. The CDR3 nucleotides are TGTGCCAGCGTGGGGCGGACGAACACCGGGGAGCTGTTTTTT. The full variable domain, in which reference TRBV28 and TRBJ2-2 provide the parts outside the CDR3, is DVKVTQSSRYLVKRTGEKVFLECVQDMDHENMFWYRQDPGLGLRLIYFSYDVKMKEKGDIPEGYSVSREKKERFSLILESASTNQTSMYLCASVGRTNTGELFFGEGSRLTVL.

This clonotype was counted a few times. CDR3 in DNA: TGTGCCAGCAGCTTAGATACTAGCGGGAGATCGGGGTATTTT. Residues: CASSLDTSGRSGYF. V and J are TRBV7-8 and TRBJ2-3; 11 bases match TRBD2. V dropped 1 base and J dropped 14; count of bases not matched to a gene: 8. This CDR3 contains 14 residues. Germline assignment: CDR1 SGHVS and CDR2 FQNEAQ.

The CDR3 sequence is CASSMPGQHYNEQFF. In nucleotides, the CDR3 is TGTGCCAGCAGCATGCCGGGACAGCACTACAATGAGCAGTTCTTC. The rearrangement uses TRBV3-1 and TRBJ2-1; 7 bases map to TRBD1. The CDR3 totals 15 residues. Per the germline V gene, CDR1 is LGHDT and CDR2 is YNNKEL (reference sequence). V dropped 5 bases and J dropped 3; count of bases not matched to a gene: 7.

This chain links TRBV5-6 with TRBJ2-5, with D uncertain. This CDR3 comprises 14 residues. Trimming shortened V by 4 bases and J by 1 base, and 11 bases separated the two germline ends. CDR1 and CDR2 (germline): SGHDT, YYEEEE. In DNA form, the CDR3 reads TGTGCCAGCAGCCCAGGAAGGCCCCAAGAGACCCAGTACTTC. Protein: CASSPGRPQETQYF.

This clonotype has more than one count but fewer than ten. The CDR3 sequence: CAWRLSSNEQFF. CDR3 nucleotides: TGTGCCTGGAGGTTAAGTAGCAATGAGCAGTTCTTC. The chain uses TRBV30 and TRBJ2-1, with D hard to call. Germline CDR1 and CDR2: GTSNPN and SVGIG (reference sequence). V lost 3 bases to trimming and J lost 6 bases, with 9 bases between them. The CDR3 runs 12 residues.

This clonotype occurred a few times. The J gene is TRBJ2-7, the V gene TRBV20-1; D not resolved. V gave up 3 bases and J gave up 4 bases, with 19 bases separating them. CDR1 and CDR2 (germline): DFQATT, SNEGSKA (reference sequence). The CDR3 is 15 residues long. The CDR3 is CSASPLGLPGYEQYF. The CDR3 nucleotides are TGCAGTGCTAGTCCCTTAGGTCTCCCCGGGTACGAGCAGTACTTC.

As DNA, the CDR3 is TGTGCCAGCAGCTATAGGACAGGGGAAGGAGCCGGGGAGCTGTTTTTT. It yields the protein CASSYRTGEGAGELFF. The J gene is TRBJ2-2, the V gene TRBV7-9; 9 nucleotides match TRBD1. The germline V gene encodes CDR1 SEHNR and CDR2 FQNEAQ (reference sequence). CDR3 length: 16 amino acids. V lost 4 bases and J lost 6; bases outside the gene matches: 9.

The V call is TRBV4-3, the J call TRBJ1-1, with D perhaps matching TRBD1 (5 bases). Germline V gene data show CDR1 as LGHNA and CDR2 as YSLEER. V dropped 0 bases and J dropped 3 bases, with 11 bases sitting between them. The length of the CDR3 is 15 residues. The CDR3: CASSQDLGGYTEAFF. CDR3 in DNA: TGCGCCAGCAGCCAAGATCTGGGGGGTTACACTGAAGCTTTCTTT.

V usage is TRBV7-3 and J usage is TRBJ2-1; TRBD2 matches 11 bases. V lost 5 bases and J lost 5; bases outside the gene matches: 14. Per the germline V gene, CDR1 is SGHTA and CDR2 is FQGTGA. The CDR3 runs to 18 residues. For the CDR3, the DNA is TGTGCCAGCAGCCAACAACCGGGACTAGCGGCAATAGACAATGAGCAGTTCTTC. Protein product: CASSQQPGLAAIDNEQFF.

Concerning this clonotype itself: A single base separates this from a much larger clone, so it may be a read error. This chain uses TRBV7-9 with TRBJ2-1; no definite D call. Germline CDR1 is SEHNR and CDR2 is FQNEAQ (reference sequence). The CDR3 consists of 13 residues. The V gene lost 4 bases and the J gene lost 5 bases, with 9 bases spanning the gap. The CDR3 DNA follows: TGTGCCAGCAGCTCCCCGGACGACAATGAGCAGTTCTTC. Translating it yields CASSSPDDNEQFF.

At least ten counts were recorded for this clonotype. This chain joins TRBV29-1 and TRBJ2-2; the D is unclear. The V gene lost 4 bases and the J gene lost 1 base, with 16 bases spanning the gap. This CDR3 comprises 16 residues. Per germline, CDR1 SQVTM and CDR2 ANQGSEA. CDR3 in amino acids: CSVGMNEQLNTGELFF. CDR3 nucleotide sequence: TGCAGCGTTGGGATGAATGAACAGCTGAACACCGGGGAGCTGTTTTTT.